The 13 T cell receptor beta chains below all came from one sample that was sequenced in a study of CD8 T cells in ankylosing spondylitis. Study-wide results and caveats: Among TCR beta sequences, a motif of about 8 highly homologous variants appeared characteristic of ankylosing spondylitis blood.

Their antigens remain unidentified. TCRdb analysed the 5' RACE reads with MiXCR anew, one entry per CDR3 protein. The data show around 440,000 distinct CDR3 sequences, approximately 17% seen once. Sequenced material: blood, either unsorted or a sorted T cell fraction (not recorded which). The receptors originated from a male donor with ankylosing spondylitis.

This clonotype came up a few times. This chain uses TRBV12-3 or TRBV12-4 with TRBJ1-1; D is uncertain. This CDR3 has 13 residues. Trimming left V 5 bases short and J 0 bases short, with 7 bases between. CDR3 in DNA: TGTGCCAGCAGTAACATTTTGAACACTGAAGCTTTCTTT. Protein sequence: CASSNILNTEAFF.

This chain joins TRBV7-2 and TRBJ1-1; D is unclear. There are 13 residues in the CDR3. V lost 1 base and J 10 bases, leaving 13 bases between the germline ends. Germline V gene data show CDR1 as SGHTA and CDR2 as FQGNSA. In DNA form, the CDR3 reads TGTGCCAGCAGCTTAGAGTGGACCGAGAGAGCTTTCTTT. It is translated as CASSLEWTERAFF.

This clonotype was found many times. The chain carries TRBV4-1 and TRBJ2-1; 7 bases align to TRBD2. Per the germline V gene, CDR1 is MGHRA and CDR2 is YSYEKL. The CDR3 extends over 18 amino acids. Germline trimming cut 0 bases from V and 0 bases from J; bases unmatched to any gene: 8. CDR3 in amino acids: CASSQDLGLADSYNEQFF. In nucleotides, the CDR3 is TGCGCCAGCAGCCAAGATCTTGGGCTAGCGGACTCCTACAATGAGCAGTTCTTC.

Notes on this clonotype: The conserved closing phenylalanine or tryptophan is absent in this CDR3, likely reflecting a read error. This CDR3 is CAWRGGYEQYI. Written as DNA, the CDR3 is TGTGCCTGGAGGGGTGGCTACGAGCAGTACATC. The chain carries TRBV30 and TRBJ2-7; D is undetermined. Trimming stripped 3 bases from V and 3 bases from J, with 6 bases between. Looked up from germline, CDR1 is GTSNPN and CDR2 is SVGIG (reference sequence). CDR3 length: 11 residues.

This clonotype was counted a few times. The chain combines TRBV20-1 with TRBJ2-3; TRBD1 matches 9 bases. The CDR3 is made up of 15 amino acids. Losses at the gene ends were 3 bases for V and 2 bases for J; bases not matched to a gene: 6. Germline values: CDR1 DFQATT, CDR2 SNEGSKA (reference sequence). The CDR3 here is CSARSPQGATDTQYF. The CDR3 nucleotides are TGCAGTGCTAGGTCCCCACAGGGGGCCACAGATACGCAGTATTTT.

The gene calls are TRBV7-9 and TRBJ2-5; 7 bases map to TRBD1. The CDR3 length is 14 residues. CDR1 and CDR2 from the germline V gene are SEHNR and FQNEAQ (reference sequence). The junction had 5 bases not matched to a gene; V was cut back by 5 bases and J by 2 bases. The CDR3, as DNA: TGTGCCAGCAGCCAGGGACAGCGACAAGAGACCCAGTACTTC. Residues: CASSQGQRQETQYF.

The genes are TRBV7-9 and TRBJ2-7; weak D call: TRBD2 (5 bases). The germline V and J ends were trimmed by 3 bases and 3 bases, with 12 bases remaining between them. The CDR3 extends over 14 amino acids. Germline V lookup: CDR1 SEHNR, CDR2 FQNEAQ (reference sequence). The CDR3 reads CASSLSFGVYEQYF. The CDR3 DNA follows: TGTGCCAGCAGCTTGTCTTTCGGGGTCTACGAGCAGTACTTC.

The chain is built from TRBV20-1 and TRBJ2-5; D is unclear. This CDR3 region has 13 residues. The V and J ends lost 0 bases and 1 base respectively, with 6 bases between them. Germline-derived CDR1 and CDR2 are DFQATT and SNEGSKA (reference sequence). This CDR3 reads CSARETPQETQYF. In DNA form, the CDR3 reads TGCAGTGCTAGAGAGACTCCCCAAGAGACCCAGTACTTC.

The chain carries TRBV5-1 and TRBJ1-3; 7 bases line up with TRBD1. Germline V gene data show CDR1 as SGHRS and CDR2 as YFSETQ. V trimming: 4 bases; J trimming: 0 bases; junction bases outside the gene matches: 7. CDR3 length equals 16 residues. In DNA form, the CDR3 reads TGCGCCAGCAGCGCAGGACAGGCCGGCTCTGGAAACACCATATATTTT. Amino acids: CASSAGQAGSGNTIYF.

This clonotype was detected only a few times. This chain uses TRBV2 with TRBJ2-7, with TRBD1 matching 7 bases. The trim removed 4 bases at V and 6 bases at J, leaving 6 bases unmatched. Germline assignment: CDR1 SNHLY and CDR2 FYNNEI. This CDR3 has 13 residues. CDR3 sequence reads: CASSGETGSEQYF. CDR3 DNA: TGTGCCAGCAGTGGAGAGACAGGGAGCGAGCAGTACTTC.

This clonotype was observed a handful of times. V is TRBV5-1 and J is TRBJ2-3; perhaps TRBD2 as D (5 bases). Germline values: CDR1 SGHRS, CDR2 YFSETQ. V was trimmed by 0 bases and J by 4 bases, leaving 12 bases between them. The CDR3 consists of 15 residues. CDR3 amino acids: CASSLGGSAPDTQYF. The CDR3 DNA sequence: TGCGCCAGCAGCTTGGGAGGGAGTGCCCCAGATACGCAGTATTTT.

The sample holds a few counts of this clonotype. V is TRBV7-2 and J is TRBJ2-3; 11 bases agree with TRBD2. V lost 1 base to trimming and J lost 6 bases; unmatched junction nucleotides: 6. The germline V gene has CDR1 SGHTA and CDR2 FQGNSA. This CDR3 has 16 residues. CDR3 amino acids: CASSLVPSGRPDTQYF. The CDR3 DNA follows: TGTGCCAGCAGCTTAGTTCCTAGCGGGAGGCCGGATACGCAGTATTTT.

This clonotype was found many times. The chain carries TRBV20-1 and TRBJ2-3; 9 bases match TRBD2. Trimming took 4 bases from V and 13 from J; bases not matched to a gene: 15. The CDR3 runs to 14 residues. CDR1 is DFQATT and CDR2 is SNEGSKA in the germline V gene (reference sequence). The CDR3 here is CSATLAGRDTQEYF. The CDR3, as DNA: TGCAGTGCTACCCTAGCGGGGAGGGATACGCAGGAGTATTTT.